These 30 T cell receptor beta chains were sequenced from one sample in a study of control samples from healthy donors and cancer patients. Sequencing was performed with immunoSEQ multiplex PCR; in TCRdb, only in-frame clones are kept and a portion is missing. This sample has under 450,000 clones, with 80% to 95% found just once. The material sequenced was PBMCs. All receptors derive from a man aged 35-49 years with head and neck cancer.

The V and J genes are TRBV6-6 and TRBJ2-5; D not resolved. CDR3 length: 13 residues. The V gene lost 2 bases and the J gene lost 5 bases, with 9 bases spanning the gap. The germline V gene has CDR1 MNHNY and CDR2 SVGAGI (reference sequence). In DNA, the CDR3 is TGTGCCAGCAGTTACAGGGTATGGGAGACCCAGTACTTC. Translation gives CASSYRVWETQYF.

The rearrangement uses TRBV30 and TRBJ1-5; TRBD1 matches at 7 bases. J gave up 5 bases and V 8 bases, and 12 bases lay outside the gene matches. The germline V gene encodes CDR1 GTSNPN and CDR2 SVGIG (reference sequence). This CDR3 is built from 14 residues. The CDR3 loop is CALTATGADQPQHF. CDR3 DNA sequence: TGTGCCCTTACTGCAACAGGGGCCGATCAGCCCCAGCATTTT.

This chain uses TRBV2 with TRBJ1-2; 10 bases line up with TRBD1. This CDR3 is 16 amino acids long. CDR1 and CDR2 (germline): SNHLY, FYNNEI. The trim removed 4 bases at V and 6 bases at J, leaving 11 bases unmatched. The CDR3 is CASSVGAGQGVDGYTF. CDR3 nucleotide sequence: TGTGCCAGCAGTGTGGGAGCTGGACAGGGGGTCGATGGCTACACCTTC.

V gene TRBV11-1 combines with J gene TRBJ1-1, with unresolved D. Trimming removed 5 bases from V and 6 bases from J, with 10 bases in between. The CDR3 covers 12 residues. Germline loops: CDR1 SGHAT, CDR2 FQDESV (reference sequence). For the CDR3, the DNA is TGTGCCAGCAGCCTTCGGATTGCTGAAGCTTTCTTT. The encoded protein is CASSLRIAEAFF.

This clone occurred once. V is TRBV28 and J is TRBJ2-2; D is unresolved. The germline gives CDR1 MDHEN, CDR2 SYDVKM. V shed 1 base and J shed 5 bases, with 8 bases lying between them. The CDR3 extends over 14 amino acids. Here the CDR3 DNA reads TGTGCCAGCAGTTTATCAGTTATTACCGGGGAGCTGTTTTTT. Protein: CASSLSVITGELFF.

The V call is TRBV5-5, the J call TRBJ2-5, with a tentative D call TRBD2 (7 bases). The CDR3 has 14 residues. Germline V gives CDR1 SGHKS, CDR2 YYEKEE (reference sequence). V was trimmed by 1 base and J by 3 bases, leaving 10 bases between them. Here the CDR3 reads CASSLRGGKETQYF. Here the CDR3 DNA reads TGTGCCAGCAGCTTGAGGGGGGGAAAAGAGACCCAGTACTTC.

This chain connects TRBV29-1 to TRBJ2-5; TRBD1 matches at 10 bases. This CDR3 is built from 14 residues. The V segment lost 3 bases and the J segment 7 bases; nucleotides outside the gene matches: 8. Germline V gene data show CDR1 as SQVTM and CDR2 as ANQGSEA. DNA of the CDR3: TGCAGCGTTGAGGACAGGGGGGGGAAAGGGACCCAGTACTTC. Protein sequence: CSVEDRGGKGTQYF.

V and J are TRBV2 and TRBJ1-1; D gene ambiguous. The CDR3 length is 14 residues. Per germline, CDR1 SNHLY and CDR2 FYNNEI. Trimming shortened V by 8 bases and J by 4 bases, and 17 bases separated the two germline ends. The CDR3 DNA reads as TGTGCCAGCGGCTTGGGCGTGGACCGCACTGAAGCTTTCTTT. Its protein product is CASGLGVDRTEAFF.

The chain couples TRBV27 to TRBJ1-5; TRBD1 matches at 7 bases. This CDR3 region has 15 residues. The V segment lost 6 bases and the J segment 7 bases; nucleotides outside the gene matches: 12. Germline CDR1 MNHEY, CDR2 SMNVEV (reference sequence). CDR3 DNA: TGTGCCAGCAGCCGGAATCCTATACAGGGGCAGCCCCAGCATTTT. Translating gives CASSRNPIQGQPQHF.

The rearrangement links TRBV19 to TRBJ2-2; possible D gene TRBD1, 5 bases. Between the trimmed V and J ends, which lost 5 bases and 2 bases, there was a span of 9 bases. The length of the CDR3 is 14 residues. CDR1 is LNHDA, CDR2 SQIVND, per germline (reference sequence). CDR3 sequence reads: CASSGRVNTGELFF. The CDR3 DNA sequence: TGTGCCAGTAGTGGCAGGGTTAACACCGGGGAGCTGTTTTTT. Together with reference TRBV19 and TRBJ2-2, the CDR3 gives the full variable domain: DGGITQSPKYLFRKEGQNVTLSCEQNLNHDAMYWYRQDPGQGLRLIYYSQIVNDFQKGDIAEGYSVSREKKESFPLTVTSAQKNPTAFYLCASSGRVNTGELFFGEGSRLTVL.

This clone appeared once. The chain joins TRBV12-3 or TRBV12-4 to TRBJ2-5; D not certain. Trimming pared 1 base from V and 5 bases from J, leaving 2 bases between. The CDR3 runs to 11 residues. CDR3 bases: TGTGCCAGCAGTTTAGTGGAGACCCAGTACTTC. It yields the protein CASSLVETQYF.

The chain combines TRBV29-1 with TRBJ1-1; D possibly corresponds to TRBD1 (5 bases). Deletions cut 8 bases from V and 3 bases from J, with 13 bases between. From germline, CDR1 is SQVTM and CDR2 ANQGSEA. The CDR3 spans 12 residues. For the CDR3, the DNA is TGCAGCACTAAATCAGGGTACACTGAAGCTTTCTTT. Translation gives CSTKSGYTEAFF.

The chain has TRBV5-4 and TRBJ2-1, with 10 positions matching TRBD2. This CDR3 contains 18 residues. Trimming cost V 2 bases and J 2 bases; bases outside gene matches: 10. Germline V gene data show CDR1 as SGHNT and CDR2 as YYREEE (reference sequence). This CDR3 reads CASSLWASGSFAYNEQFF. CDR3 nucleotide sequence: TGTGCCAGCAGCTTATGGGCTAGCGGGAGTTTCGCCTACAATGAGCAGTTCTTC.

This rearrangement joins TRBV3-1 (or the pseudogene TRBV3-2) to TRBJ1-2; 8 nucleotides match TRBD1. The CDR3 is made up of 14 amino acids. Losses at the gene ends were 3 bases for V and 8 bases for J; bases not matched to a gene: 8. Germline CDR1 and CDR2: LGHDT and YNNKEL (reference sequence). Here the CDR3 reads CASSQVGAGGGYTF. The CDR3 region has the DNA TGTGCCAGCAGCCAGGTTGGGGCAGGGGGCGGCTACACCTTC.

The chain combines TRBV12-1 with TRBJ2-7; TRBD2 was called by the table and not checked on the DNA. TRBV12-1 is reported as a pseudogene. The CDR3 spans 14 residues. The CDR3 is CALLGGFGLYEQYF. Written as DNA, the CDR3 is TGTGCCTTGCTTGGGGGGTTCGGTCTCTACGAGCAGTACTTC.

J is TRBJ2-5 and V is TRBV21-1; the table names TRBD1, a call not compared with the DNA. TRBV21-1 constitutes a pseudogene. This CDR3 is built from 14 residues. Written as DNA, the CDR3 is TGTGCCAGCAGCAAAGAGAAGGGGAAAGAGACCCAGTACTTC. Its protein product is CASSKEKGKETQYF.

The rearrangement joins TRBV11-3 to TRBJ1-1, with D hard to call. Germline CDR1 is SGHNT and CDR2 is YENEEA. Trimming shortened V by 4 bases and J by 4 bases, and 13 bases separated the two germline ends. This CDR3 is built from 14 residues. The CDR3 nucleotides read TGTGCCAGCAGCTCCCACGGGGTAGGCACTGAAGCTTTCTTT. Protein: CASSSHGVGTEAFF.

The rearrangement joins TRBV27 to TRBJ1-2; D is possibly TRBD1 (6 bases). Germline loops: CDR1 MNHEY, CDR2 SMNVEV (reference sequence). The CDR3 covers 15 residues. V lost 2 bases and J 6 bases, leaving 16 bases between the germline ends. The CDR3 nucleotides read TGTGCCAGCAGTTTAACTCCCGGGGGGGCCGATGGCTACACCTTC. Protein: CASSLTPGGADGYTF.

The genes are TRBV7-3 and TRBJ2-5; the match to TRBD1 covers 11 bases. The CDR3 sequence is 15 residues long. V trimming: 5 bases; J trimming: 5 bases; junction bases outside the gene matches: 7. Per germline, CDR1 SGHTA and CDR2 FQGTGA. This chain's CDR3 is CASSPGQGARETQYF. The CDR3 DNA is TGTGCCAGCAGCCCCGGACAGGGGGCTCGGGAGACCCAGTACTTC.

The rearrangement uses TRBV6-6 and TRBJ1-1; TRBD1 is a possible D gene (6 bases). V dropped 5 bases and J dropped 2 bases, with 18 bases sitting between them. CDR1 and CDR2 from the germline V gene are MNHNY and SVGAGI (reference sequence). This CDR3 has 16 residues. Here the CDR3 reads CASSNVDSLINTEAFF. The CDR3 DNA reads as TGTGCCAGCAGTAACGTGGACAGCTTGATAAACACTGAAGCTTTCTTT.

The chain combines TRBV7-6 with TRBJ1-6; tentative D call: TRBD1 (5 bases). There are 13 residues in the CDR3. Germline-derived CDR1 and CDR2 are SGHVS and FNYEAQ. V was cut by 1 base and J by 9 bases, with 7 bases left in between. In DNA, the CDR3 is TGTGCCAGCAGCTTAGGGGGGGGTTCACCCCTCCACTTT. Translation gives CASSLGGGSPLHF.

The chain recombines TRBV7-3 with TRBJ2-2; TRBD2 is a possible D gene (7 bases). Trimming stripped 5 bases from V and 4 bases from J, with 11 bases between. The V gene's germline CDR1 is SGHTA and CDR2 FQGTGA. The CDR3 runs 14 residues. DNA for the CDR3: TGTGCCAGCAGCGAGAGGGGGGGCACCGGGGAGCTGTTTTTT. Translating it yields CASSERGGTGELFF.

The V and J genes are TRBV27 and TRBJ2-5; D is uncertain. This CDR3 has 13 amino acids. CDR1 MNHEY and CDR2 SMNVEV come from the germline V gene (reference sequence). Trimming left V 0 bases short and J 2 bases short, with 4 bases between. DNA of the CDR3: TGTGCCAGCAGTTTATCCAGACAAGAGACCCAGTACTTC. It specifies CASSLSRQETQYF.

The chain joins TRBV4-2 to TRBJ1-1, with 12 bases matching TRBD1. Germline CDR1 reads LGHNA; CDR2 reads YNFKEQ. J lost 3 bases, V lost 3 bases, and 8 bases had no gene match. The CDR3 totals 17 residues. In DNA form, the CDR3 reads TGTGCCAGCAGCCAGGCCGGGACAGGGGGCACGGACACTGAAGCTTTCTTT. It yields the protein CASSQAGTGGTDTEAFF.

The V call is TRBV6-5, the J call TRBJ1-6, with D hard to call. With 7 bases removed from V and 0 bases from J, the gap between germline ends came to 10 bases. The CDR3 consists of 15 residues. Germline CDR1 reads MNHEY; CDR2 reads SVGAGI. The CDR3 loop reads CASTQDFSYNSPLHF. The CDR3 nucleotides are TGTGCCAGCACCCAGGACTTCTCCTATAATTCACCCCTCCACTTT.

This chain connects TRBV6-6 to TRBJ1-5; D unclear. CDR1 MNHNY and CDR2 SVGAGI come from the germline V gene (reference sequence). CDR3 length equals 14 residues. Trimming left V 6 bases short and J 10 bases short, with 19 bases between. DNA for the CDR3: TGTGCCAGCAGCTTGGGCCCAGACCGGTATCCCCAGCATTTT. It codes for CASSLGPDRYPQHF.

This rearrangement joins TRBV19 to TRBJ1-6, with D hard to call. Trimming took off 3 bases at V and 0 bases at J, with 9 bases between the two ends. This CDR3 is 16 amino acids long. Per germline, CDR1 LNHDA and CDR2 SQIVND (reference sequence). CDR3 residues: CASSILASSYNSPLHF. The CDR3 DNA reads TGTGCCAGTAGTATTCTTGCGAGCTCCTATAATTCACCCCTCCACTTT.

The rearrangement uses TRBV6-2 or TRBV6-3 and TRBJ1-1, with D unresolved. V lost 5 bases and J lost 0, with 13 bases in between. The CDR3 sequence is 15 residues long. Germline V gene data show CDR1 as MNHEY and CDR2 as SVGEGT. The CDR3 nucleotides are TGTGCCAGCAGTGGGGAGGGTCCCATGAACACTGAAGCTTTCTTT. Amino acid sequence: CASSGEGPMNTEAFF.

CDR3 in DNA: TGTGCCAGCAGCTCCTCGGGGGGACCCCTCCACTTT. It encodes CASSSSGGPLHF. The V and J genes are TRBV7-2 and TRBJ1-6; TRBD1 is a possible D gene (5 bases). The CDR3 has 12 residues. Per the germline V gene, CDR1 is SGHTA and CDR2 is FQGNSA. Trimming removed 4 bases from V and 12 bases from J, with 10 bases in between. The whole variable domain, remainder taken from reference TRBV7-2 and TRBJ1-6, is GAGVSQSPSNKVTEKGKDVELRCDPISGHTALYWYRQSLGQGLEFLIYFQGNSAPDKSGLPSDRFSAERTGGSVSTLTIQRTQQEDSAVYLCASSSSGGPLHFGNGTRLTVT.

The chain has TRBV7-3 and TRBJ1-5; D gene ambiguous. The V end lost 3 bases, the J end lost 7 bases, and 10 bases lay between the germline ends. The germline gives CDR1 SGHTA, CDR2 FQGTGA. CDR3 length: 13 residues. CDR3 sequence: CASSFDKGQPQHF. CDR3 in DNA: TGTGCCAGCAGCTTTGATAAGGGACAGCCCCAGCATTTT.